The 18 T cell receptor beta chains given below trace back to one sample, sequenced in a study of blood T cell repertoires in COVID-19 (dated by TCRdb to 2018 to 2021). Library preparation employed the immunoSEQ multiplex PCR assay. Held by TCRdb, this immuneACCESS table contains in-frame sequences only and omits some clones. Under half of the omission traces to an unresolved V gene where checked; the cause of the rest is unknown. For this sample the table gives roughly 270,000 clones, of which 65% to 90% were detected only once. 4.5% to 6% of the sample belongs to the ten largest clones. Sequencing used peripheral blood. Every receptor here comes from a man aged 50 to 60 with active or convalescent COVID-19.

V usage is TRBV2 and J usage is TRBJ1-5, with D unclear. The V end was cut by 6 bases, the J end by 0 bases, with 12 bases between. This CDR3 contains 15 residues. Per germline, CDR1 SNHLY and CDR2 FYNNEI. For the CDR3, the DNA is TGTGCCAGCAGCCTACCCCCATATAGCAATCAGCCCCAGCATTTT. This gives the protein CASSLPPYSNQPQHF.

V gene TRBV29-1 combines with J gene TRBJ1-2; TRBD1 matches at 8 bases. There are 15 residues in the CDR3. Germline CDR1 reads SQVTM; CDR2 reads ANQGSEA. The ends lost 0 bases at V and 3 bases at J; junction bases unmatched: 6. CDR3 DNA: TGCAGCGTTGAAGATACCCTGACAGGGGACTATGGCTACACCTTC. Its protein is CSVEDTLTGDYGYTF.

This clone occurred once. In DNA, the CDR3 is TGCAGTGCTAGTCGGCAGGGGGTCTACAATGAGCAGTTCTTC. Protein: CSASRQGVYNEQFF. The J gene is TRBJ2-1, the V gene TRBV20-1; the match to TRBD1 covers 7 bases. There are 14 residues in the CDR3. V dropped 3 bases and J dropped 3; count of bases not matched to a gene: 5. Germline V gives CDR1 DFQATT, CDR2 SNEGSKA (reference sequence).

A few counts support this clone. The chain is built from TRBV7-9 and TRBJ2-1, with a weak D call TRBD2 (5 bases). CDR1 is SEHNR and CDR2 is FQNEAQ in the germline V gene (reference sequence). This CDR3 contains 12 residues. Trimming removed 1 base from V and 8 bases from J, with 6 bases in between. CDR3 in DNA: TGTGCCAGCAGCTTAGTCGGGGATGAGCAGTTCTTC. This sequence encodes CASSLVGDEQFF.

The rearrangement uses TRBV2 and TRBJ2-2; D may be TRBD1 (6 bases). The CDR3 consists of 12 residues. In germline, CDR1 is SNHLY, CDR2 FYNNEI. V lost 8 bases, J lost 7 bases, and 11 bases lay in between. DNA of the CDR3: TGTGCCAGCCCCAGGGGTGACGGGGAGCTGTTTTTT. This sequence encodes CASPRGDGELFF.

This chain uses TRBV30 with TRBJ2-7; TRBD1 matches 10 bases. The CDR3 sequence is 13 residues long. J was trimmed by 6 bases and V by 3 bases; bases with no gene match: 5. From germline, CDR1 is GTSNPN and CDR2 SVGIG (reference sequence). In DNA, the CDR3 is TGTGCCTGGAGCTGGGACAGGGGTTCCGAGCAGTACTTC. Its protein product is CAWSWDRGSEQYF.

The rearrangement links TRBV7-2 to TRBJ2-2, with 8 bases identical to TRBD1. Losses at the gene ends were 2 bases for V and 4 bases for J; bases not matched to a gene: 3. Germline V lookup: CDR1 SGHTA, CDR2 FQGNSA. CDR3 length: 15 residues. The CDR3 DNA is TGTGCCAGCAGCTTAAGACAGGGGAGCACCGGGGAGCTGTTTTTT. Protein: CASSLRQGSTGELFF.

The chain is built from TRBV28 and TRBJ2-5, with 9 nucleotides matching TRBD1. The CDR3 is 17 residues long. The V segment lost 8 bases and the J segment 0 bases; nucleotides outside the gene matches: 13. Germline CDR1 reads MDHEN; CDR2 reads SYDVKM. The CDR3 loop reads CASSRGTGLGYQETQYF. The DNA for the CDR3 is TGTGCCAGCTCCCGCGGGACAGGGCTGGGGTACCAAGAGACCCAGTACTTC.

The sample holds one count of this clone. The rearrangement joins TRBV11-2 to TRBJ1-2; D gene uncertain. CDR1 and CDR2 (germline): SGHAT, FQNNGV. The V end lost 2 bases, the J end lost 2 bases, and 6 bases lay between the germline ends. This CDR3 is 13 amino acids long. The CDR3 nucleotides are TGTGCCAGCAGCTTAAACTACAACTATGGCTACACCTTC. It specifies CASSLNYNYGYTF.

The CDR3 here is CASTRQRDGNEQFF. CDR3 in DNA: TGTGCCAGCACGAGACAGCGGGACGGCAATGAGCAGTTCTTC. The rearrangement links TRBV2 to TRBJ2-1, with 7 bases fitting TRBD2. The trim removed 7 bases at V and 6 bases at J, leaving 9 bases unmatched. The CDR3 has 14 amino acids. Germline V gene data show CDR1 as SNHLY and CDR2 as FYNNEI. Together with reference TRBV2 and TRBJ2-1, the CDR3 gives the full variable domain: EPEVTQTPSHQVTQMGQEVILRCVPISNHLYFYWYRQILGQKVEFLVSFYNNEISEKSEIFDDQFSVERPDGSNFTLKIRSTKLEDSAMYFCASTRQRDGNEQFFGPGTRLTVL.

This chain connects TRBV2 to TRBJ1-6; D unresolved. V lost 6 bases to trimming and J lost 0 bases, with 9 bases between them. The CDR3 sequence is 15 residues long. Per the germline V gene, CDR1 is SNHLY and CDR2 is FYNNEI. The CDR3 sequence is CASRLTGSYNSPLHF. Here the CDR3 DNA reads TGTGCCAGCAGGCTCACCGGCTCCTATAATTCACCCCTCCACTTT.

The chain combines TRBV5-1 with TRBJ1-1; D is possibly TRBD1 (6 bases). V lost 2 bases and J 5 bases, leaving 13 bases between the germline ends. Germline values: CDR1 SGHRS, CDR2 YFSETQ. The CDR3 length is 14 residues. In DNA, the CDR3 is TGCGCCAGCAGCTTAACAGGGTTGGTAACTGAAGCTTTCTTT. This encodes CASSLTGLVTEAFF.

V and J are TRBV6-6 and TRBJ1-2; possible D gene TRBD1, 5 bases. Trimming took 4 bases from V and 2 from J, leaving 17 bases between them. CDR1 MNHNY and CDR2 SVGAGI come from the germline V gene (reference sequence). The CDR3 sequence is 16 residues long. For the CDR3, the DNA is TGTGCCAGCAGTTCGGGCCCGAGGCAGGGAAACTATGGCTACACCTTC. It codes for CASSSGPRQGNYGYTF.

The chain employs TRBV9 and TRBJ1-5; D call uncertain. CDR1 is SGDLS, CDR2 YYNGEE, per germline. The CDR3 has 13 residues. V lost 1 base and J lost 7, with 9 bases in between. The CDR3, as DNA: TGTGCCAGCAGCGTATCCCCAGGCCAGCCCCAGCATTTT. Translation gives CASSVSPGQPQHF.

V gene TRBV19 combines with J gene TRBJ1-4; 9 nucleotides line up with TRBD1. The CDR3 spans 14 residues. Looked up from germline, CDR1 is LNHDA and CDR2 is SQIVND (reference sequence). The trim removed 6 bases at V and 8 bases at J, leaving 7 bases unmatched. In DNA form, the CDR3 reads TGTGCCAGTAGATACGGGACAGGGAGGGAAAAACTGTTTTTT. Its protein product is CASRYGTGREKLFF. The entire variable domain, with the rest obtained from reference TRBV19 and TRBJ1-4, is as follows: DGGITQSPKYLFRKEGQNVTLSCEQNLNHDAMYWYRQDPGQGLRLIYYSQIVNDFQKGDIAEGYSVSREKKESFPLTVTSAQKNPTAFYLCASRYGTGREKLFFGSGTQLSVL.

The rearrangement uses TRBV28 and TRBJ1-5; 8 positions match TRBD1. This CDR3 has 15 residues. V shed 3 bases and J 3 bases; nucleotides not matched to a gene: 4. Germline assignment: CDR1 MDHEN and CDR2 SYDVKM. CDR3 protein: CASSFPGGPNQPQHF. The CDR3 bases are TGTGCCAGCAGTTTTCCAGGGGGCCCCAATCAGCCCCAGCATTTT. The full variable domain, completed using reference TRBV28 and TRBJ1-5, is DVKVTQSSRYLVKRTGEKVFLECVQDMDHENMFWYRQDPGLGLRLIYFSYDVKMKEKGDIPEGYSVSREKKERFSLILESASTNQTSMYLCASSFPGGPNQPQHFGDGTRLSIL.

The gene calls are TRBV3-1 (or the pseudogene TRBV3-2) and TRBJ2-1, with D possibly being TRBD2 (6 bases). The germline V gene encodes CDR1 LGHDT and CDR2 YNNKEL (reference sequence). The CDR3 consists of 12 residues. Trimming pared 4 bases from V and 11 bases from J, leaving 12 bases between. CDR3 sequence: CASSPGLSKQFF. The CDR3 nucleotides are TGTGCCAGCAGCCCGGGACTTTCGAAGCAGTTCTTC.

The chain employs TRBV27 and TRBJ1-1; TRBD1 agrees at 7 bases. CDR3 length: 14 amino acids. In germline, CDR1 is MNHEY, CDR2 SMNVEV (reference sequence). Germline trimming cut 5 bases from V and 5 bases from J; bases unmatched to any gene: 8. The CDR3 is CASSPRQGTTEAFF. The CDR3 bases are TGTGCCAGCAGTCCGAGACAGGGTACTACTGAAGCTTTCTTT.